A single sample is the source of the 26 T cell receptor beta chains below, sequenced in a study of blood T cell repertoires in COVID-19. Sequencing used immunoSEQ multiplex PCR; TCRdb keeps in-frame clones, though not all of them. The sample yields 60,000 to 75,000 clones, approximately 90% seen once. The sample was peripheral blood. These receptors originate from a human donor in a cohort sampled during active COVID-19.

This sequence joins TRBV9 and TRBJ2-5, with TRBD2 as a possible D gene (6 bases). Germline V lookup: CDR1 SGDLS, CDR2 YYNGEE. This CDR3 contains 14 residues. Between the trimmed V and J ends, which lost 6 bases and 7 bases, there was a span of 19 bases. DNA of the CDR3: TGTGCCAGCACGTTAACCGGGACTCCGGGGACCCAGTACTTC. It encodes CASTLTGTPGTQYF.

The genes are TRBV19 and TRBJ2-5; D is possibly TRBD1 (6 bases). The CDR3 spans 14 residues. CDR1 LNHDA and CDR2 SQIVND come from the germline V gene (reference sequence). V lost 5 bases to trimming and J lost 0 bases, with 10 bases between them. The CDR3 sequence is CASSWGQDQETQYF. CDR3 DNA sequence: TGTGCCAGTAGTTGGGGACAAGACCAAGAGACCCAGTACTTC.

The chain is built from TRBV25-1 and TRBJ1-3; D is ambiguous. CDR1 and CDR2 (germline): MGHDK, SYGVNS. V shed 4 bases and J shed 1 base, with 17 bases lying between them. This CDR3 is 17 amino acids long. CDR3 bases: TGTGCCAGCAGTGCCTGGGAGCGGCCTAGTTCTGGAAACACCATATATTTT. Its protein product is CASSAWERPSSGNTIYF. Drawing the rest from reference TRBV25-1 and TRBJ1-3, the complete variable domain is EADIYQTPRYLVIGTGKKITLECSQTMGHDKMYWYQQDPGMELHLIHYSYGVNSTEKGDLSSESTVSRIRTEHFPLTLESARPSHTSQYLCASSAWERPSSGNTIYFGEGSWLTVV.

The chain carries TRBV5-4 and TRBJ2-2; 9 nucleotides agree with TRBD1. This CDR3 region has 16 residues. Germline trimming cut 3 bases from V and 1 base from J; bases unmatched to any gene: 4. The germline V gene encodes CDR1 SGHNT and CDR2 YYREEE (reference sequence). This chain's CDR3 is CASSSPGQGNTGELFF. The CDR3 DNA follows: TGTGCCAGCAGCTCACCGGGACAGGGGAACACCGGGGAGCTGTTTTTT.

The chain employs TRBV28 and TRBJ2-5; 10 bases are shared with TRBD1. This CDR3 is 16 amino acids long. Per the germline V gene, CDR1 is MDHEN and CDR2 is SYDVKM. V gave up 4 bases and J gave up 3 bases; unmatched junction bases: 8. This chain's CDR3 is CASSYPGTGAEETQYF. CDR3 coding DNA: TGTGCCAGCAGTTACCCCGGGACAGGGGCCGAAGAGACCCAGTACTTC. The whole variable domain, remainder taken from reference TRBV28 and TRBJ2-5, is DVKVTQSSRYLVKRTGEKVFLECVQDMDHENMFWYRQDPGLGLRLIYFSYDVKMKEKGDIPEGYSVSREKKERFSLILESASTNQTSMYLCASSYPGTGAEETQYFGPGTRLLVL.

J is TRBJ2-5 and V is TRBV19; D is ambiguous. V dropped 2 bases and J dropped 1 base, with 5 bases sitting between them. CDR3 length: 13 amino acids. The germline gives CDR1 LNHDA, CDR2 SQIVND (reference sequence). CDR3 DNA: TGTGCCAGTAGTATACAAGCCCAAGAGACCCAGTACTTC. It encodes CASSIQAQETQYF.

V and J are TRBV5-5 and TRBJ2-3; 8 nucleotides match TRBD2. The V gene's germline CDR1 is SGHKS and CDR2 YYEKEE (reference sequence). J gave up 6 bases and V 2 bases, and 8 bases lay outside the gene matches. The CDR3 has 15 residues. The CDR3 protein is CASSLSAGGGDTQYF. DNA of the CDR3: TGTGCCAGCAGCTTATCGGCGGGAGGTGGGGATACGCAGTATTTT.

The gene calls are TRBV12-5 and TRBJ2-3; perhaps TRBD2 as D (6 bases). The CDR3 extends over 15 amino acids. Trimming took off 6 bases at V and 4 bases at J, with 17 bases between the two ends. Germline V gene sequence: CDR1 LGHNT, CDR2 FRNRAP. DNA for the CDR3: TGTGCTAGTGGCGAGACTAGGATTGTCTCAGATACGCAGTATTTT. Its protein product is CASGETRIVSDTQYF.

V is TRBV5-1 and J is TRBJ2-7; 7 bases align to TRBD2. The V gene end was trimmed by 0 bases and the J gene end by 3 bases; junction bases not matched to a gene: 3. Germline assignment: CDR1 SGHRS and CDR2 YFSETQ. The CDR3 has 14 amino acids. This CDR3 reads CASSLASGFYEQYF. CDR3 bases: TGCGCCAGCAGCTTGGCTAGCGGATTCTACGAGCAGTACTTC. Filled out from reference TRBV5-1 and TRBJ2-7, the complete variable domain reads KAGVTQTPRYLIKTRGQQVTLSCSPISGHRSVSWYQQTPGQGLQFLFEYFSETQRNKGNFPGRFSGRQFSNSRSEMNVSTLELGDSALYLCASSLASGFYEQYFGPGTRLTVT.

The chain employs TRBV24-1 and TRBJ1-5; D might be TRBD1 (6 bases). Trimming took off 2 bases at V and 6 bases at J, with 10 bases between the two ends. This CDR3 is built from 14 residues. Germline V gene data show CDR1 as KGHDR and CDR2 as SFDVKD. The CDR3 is CATSDYGQSQPQHF. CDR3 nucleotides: TGTGCCACCAGTGATTATGGACAGTCTCAGCCCCAGCATTTT.

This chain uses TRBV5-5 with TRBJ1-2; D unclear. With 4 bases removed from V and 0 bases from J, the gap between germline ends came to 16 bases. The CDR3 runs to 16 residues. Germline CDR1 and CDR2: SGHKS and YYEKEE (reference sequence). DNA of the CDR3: TGTGCCAGCAGCGTAAACAGTGGCCCGGCTAACTATGGCTACACCTTC. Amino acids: CASSVNSGPANYGYTF.

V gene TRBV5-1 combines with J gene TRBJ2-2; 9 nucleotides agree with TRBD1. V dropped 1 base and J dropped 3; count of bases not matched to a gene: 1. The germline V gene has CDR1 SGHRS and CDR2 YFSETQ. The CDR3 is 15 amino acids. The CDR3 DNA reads TGCGCCAGCAGCTTGACAGGGGGCTACACCGGGGAGCTGTTTTTT. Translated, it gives CASSLTGGYTGELFF.

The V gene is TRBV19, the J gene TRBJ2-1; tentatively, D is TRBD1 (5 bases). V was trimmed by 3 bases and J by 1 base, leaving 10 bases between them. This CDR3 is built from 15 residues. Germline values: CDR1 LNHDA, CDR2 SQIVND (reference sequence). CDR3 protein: CASSIQGLSYNEQFF. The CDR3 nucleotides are TGTGCCAGTAGTATTCAGGGATTATCCTACAATGAGCAGTTCTTC.

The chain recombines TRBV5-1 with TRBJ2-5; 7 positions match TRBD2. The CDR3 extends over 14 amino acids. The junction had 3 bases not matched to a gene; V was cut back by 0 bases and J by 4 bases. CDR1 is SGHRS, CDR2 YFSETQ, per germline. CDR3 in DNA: TGCGCCAGCAGCTTGGCACCGGGAGGAGAGACCCAGTACTTC. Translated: CASSLAPGGETQYF.

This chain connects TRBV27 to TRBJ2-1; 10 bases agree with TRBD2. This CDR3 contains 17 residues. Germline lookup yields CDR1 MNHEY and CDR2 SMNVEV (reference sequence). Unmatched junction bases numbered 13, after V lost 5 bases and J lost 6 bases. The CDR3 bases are TGTGCCAGCAGTCCATTTCTCAGCGGGAGGGCCGCCAATGAGCAGTTCTTC. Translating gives CASSPFLSGRAANEQFF.

CDR3 nucleotides: TGTGCCAGCAGCGTAGACGGGGGGAATTATTCACCCCTCCACTTT. Protein product: CASSVDGGNYSPLHF. The chain couples TRBV9 to TRBJ1-6; possibly TRBD1 for D (5 bases). The CDR3 totals 15 residues. The germline gives CDR1 SGDLS, CDR2 YYNGEE. Trimming stripped 0 bases from V and 8 bases from J, with 12 bases between.

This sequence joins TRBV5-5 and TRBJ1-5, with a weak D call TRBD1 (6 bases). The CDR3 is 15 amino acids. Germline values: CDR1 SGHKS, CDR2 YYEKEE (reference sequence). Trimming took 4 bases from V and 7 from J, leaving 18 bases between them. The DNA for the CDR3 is TGTGCCAGCAGCCTGGTGGAGGGGGGGGGACAGCCCCAGCATTTT. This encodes CASSLVEGGGQPQHF.

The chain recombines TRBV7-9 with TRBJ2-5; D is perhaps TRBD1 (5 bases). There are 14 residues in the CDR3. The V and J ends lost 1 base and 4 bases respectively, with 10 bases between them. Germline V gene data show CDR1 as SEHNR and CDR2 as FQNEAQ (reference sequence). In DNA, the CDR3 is TGTGCCAGCAGCTTAGTAGGGGCCCCAGAGACCCAGTACTTC. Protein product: CASSLVGAPETQYF.

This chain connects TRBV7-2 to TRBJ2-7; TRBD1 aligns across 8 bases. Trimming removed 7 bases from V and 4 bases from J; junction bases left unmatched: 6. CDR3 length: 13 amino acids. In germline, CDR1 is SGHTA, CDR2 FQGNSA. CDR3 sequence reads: CASTIRQGYEQYF. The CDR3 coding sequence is TGTGCCAGCACAATTCGACAGGGGTACGAGCAGTACTTC. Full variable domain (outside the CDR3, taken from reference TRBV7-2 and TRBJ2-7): GAGVSQSPSNKVTEKGKDVELRCDPISGHTALYWYRQSLGQGLEFLIYFQGNSAPDKSGLPSDRFSAERTGGSVSTLTIQRTQQEDSAVYLCASTIRQGYEQYFGPGTRLTVT.

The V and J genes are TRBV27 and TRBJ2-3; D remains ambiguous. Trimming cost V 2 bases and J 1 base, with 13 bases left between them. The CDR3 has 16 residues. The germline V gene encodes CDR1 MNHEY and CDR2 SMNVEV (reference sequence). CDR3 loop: CASSLPSYSRTDTQYF. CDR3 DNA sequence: TGTGCCAGCAGTTTACCTAGTTATAGCCGCACAGATACGCAGTATTTT.

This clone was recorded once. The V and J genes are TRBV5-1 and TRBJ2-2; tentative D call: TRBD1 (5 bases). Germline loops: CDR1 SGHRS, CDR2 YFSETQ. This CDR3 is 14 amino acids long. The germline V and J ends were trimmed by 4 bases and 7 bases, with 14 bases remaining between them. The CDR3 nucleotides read TGCGCCAGCAGCGCAGCTCAGGGTGGCGGGGAGCTGTTTTTT. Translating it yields CASSAAQGGGELFF. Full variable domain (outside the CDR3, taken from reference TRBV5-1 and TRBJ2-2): KAGVTQTPRYLIKTRGQQVTLSCSPISGHRSVSWYQQTPGQGLQFLFEYFSETQRNKGNFPGRFSGRQFSNSRSEMNVSTLELGDSALYLCASSAAQGGGELFFGEGSRLTVL.

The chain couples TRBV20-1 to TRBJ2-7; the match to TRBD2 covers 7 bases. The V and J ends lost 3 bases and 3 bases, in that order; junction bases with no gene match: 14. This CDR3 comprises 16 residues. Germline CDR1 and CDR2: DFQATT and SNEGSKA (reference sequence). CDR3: CSASGGRSYYYYEQYF. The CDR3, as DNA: TGCAGTGCTAGTGGCGGGAGAAGCTACTACTACTACGAGCAGTACTTC.

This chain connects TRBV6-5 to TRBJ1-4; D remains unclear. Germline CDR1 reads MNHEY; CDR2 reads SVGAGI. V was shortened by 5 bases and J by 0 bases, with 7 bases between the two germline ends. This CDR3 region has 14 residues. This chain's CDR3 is CASSPSATNEKLFF. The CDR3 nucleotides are TGTGCCAGCAGTCCCAGTGCAACTAATGAAAAACTGTTTTTT.

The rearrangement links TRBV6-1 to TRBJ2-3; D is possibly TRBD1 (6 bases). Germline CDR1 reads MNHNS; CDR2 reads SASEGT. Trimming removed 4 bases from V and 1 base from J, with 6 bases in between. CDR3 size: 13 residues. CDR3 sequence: CASSGQGTDTQYF. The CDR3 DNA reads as TGTGCCAGCAGTGGACAGGGCACAGATACGCAGTATTTT.

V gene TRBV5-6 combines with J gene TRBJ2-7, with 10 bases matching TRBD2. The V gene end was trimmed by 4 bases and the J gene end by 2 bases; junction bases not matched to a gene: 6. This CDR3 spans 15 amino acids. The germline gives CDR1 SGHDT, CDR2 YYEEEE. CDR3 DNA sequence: TGTGCCAGCAGCCTTGCTCTAGCGGGAGCCTACGAGCAGTACTTC. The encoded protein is CASSLALAGAYEQYF.

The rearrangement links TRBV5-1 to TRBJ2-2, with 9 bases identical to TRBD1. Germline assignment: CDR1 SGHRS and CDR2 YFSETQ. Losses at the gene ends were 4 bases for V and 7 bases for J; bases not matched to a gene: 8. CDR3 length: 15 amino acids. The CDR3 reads CASSPGDRVGGELFF. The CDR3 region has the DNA TGCGCCAGCAGCCCCGGGGACAGGGTTGGCGGGGAGCTGTTTTTT.